The 25 T cell receptor beta chains given below trace back to one sample, sequenced in a study of post-analysis software for immune sequencing data. cDNA libraries for TCR beta contained unique molecular identifiers. TCRdb called the PCR reads again in MiXCR, with one record for every CDR3 protein. This sample has around 160,000 distinct CDR3 sequences; about 36% occur once, and the top ten carry under 30%. The specimen comprised blood, sampled after autologous hematopoietic stem cell transplantation. The receptors were gathered from a girl aged 5-17 years with multiple sclerosis.

Turning to this clonotype: This may be a read error: a much more frequent sequence differs by one nucleotide. V usage is TRBV6-5 and J usage is TRBJ2-3; D is possibly TRBD2 (5 bases). CDR1 and CDR2 from the germline V gene are MNHEY and SVGAGI. This CDR3 spans 15 amino acids. The CDR3 DNA reads TGTGCCAGCAGTATTAGCGCCCCGGTCCCAGATATGCAGTATTTT. It translates to CASSISAPVPDMQYF.

With respect to this clonotype: It may be a read error: a sequence one base away is much more abundant. The V gene is TRBV29-1, the J gene TRBJ2-5; D is perhaps TRBD2 (5 bases). CDR1 and CDR2 from the germline V gene are SQVTM and ANQGSEA. The CDR3 is 13 amino acids. CDR3 sequence (DNA): TGCGGCGCCCTCGGACTGGGCCAAGAGACCCAGTACTTC. Translated: CGALGLGQETQYF.

In DNA form, the CDR3 reads TGCAGCGTTCTGGGACGCCCTTCTGGGGCCAACGTCCTGACTTTC. It encodes CSVLGRPSGANVLTF. V usage is TRBV29-1 and J usage is TRBJ2-6; D tentatively reads TRBD1 or TRBD2 (5 bases each). CDR1 is SQVTM and CDR2 is ANQGSEA in the germline V gene. V lost 5 bases, J lost 1 base, and 12 bases lay in between. The CDR3 has 15 amino acids.

This chain connects TRBV20-1 to TRBJ2-5; 7 bases line up with TRBD2. CDR1 and CDR2 from the germline V gene are DFQATT and SNEGSKA (reference sequence). V was clipped by 4 bases and J by 1 base; unmatched bases: 18. This CDR3 comprises 18 residues. The CDR3 region has the DNA TGCAGTGCTAAGAGATTAACCGACTATCCTAGCGGCCAAGAGACCCAGTACTTC. Amino acids: CSAKRLTDYPSGQETQYF.

The chain employs TRBV6-5 and TRBJ2-1, with D unresolved. CDR3 length: 14 residues. CDR1 MNHEY and CDR2 SVGAGI come from the germline V gene. V was clipped by 5 bases and J by 5 bases, with 13 bases between them. Written as DNA, the CDR3 is TGTGCCAGCAGTCCAAACTCGTGGGACAATGAGCAGTTCTTC. It specifies CASSPNSWDNEQFF.

This rearrangement joins TRBV27 to TRBJ2-1, with 7 bases lining up with TRBD1. Unmatched junction bases numbered 13, after V lost 7 bases and J lost 10 bases. This CDR3 spans 14 amino acids. Germline V gene data show CDR1 as MNHEY and CDR2 as SMNVEV (reference sequence). The CDR3 bases are TGTGCCAGCACACAGACAGGGCCCCTTGGGGAGCAGTTCTTC. It codes for CASTQTGPLGEQFF.

The genes are TRBV7-9 and TRBJ2-3, with a weak D call TRBD2 (5 bases). CDR3 length: 14 residues. Germline V gene sequence: CDR1 SEHNR, CDR2 FQNEAQ (reference sequence). Between the trimmed V and J ends, which lost 5 bases and 0 bases, there was a span of 9 bases. Here the CDR3 DNA reads TGTGCCAGCAGCGAGGGTGCTAGCACAGATACGCAGTATTTT. Translating gives CASSEGASTDTQYF.

V is TRBV14 and J is TRBJ2-7; the match to TRBD1 covers 9 bases. Trimming removed 4 bases from V and 2 bases from J; junction bases left unmatched: 12. CDR1 is SGHDN, CDR2 FVKESK, per germline. The CDR3 spans 17 residues. CDR3 loop: CASSPNRRTGATYEQYF. CDR3 nucleotide sequence: TGTGCCAGCAGCCCTAACCGTAGGACAGGGGCGACCTACGAGCAGTACTTC.

The V gene is TRBV14, the J gene TRBJ2-3; possibly TRBD1 for D (5 bases). The CDR3 runs to 15 residues. Between the trimmed V and J ends, which lost 1 base and 1 base, there was a span of 9 bases. Germline V CDR1 and CDR2: SGHDN, FVKESK. CDR3 in amino acids: CASSQGGTRTDTQYF. The CDR3 region has the DNA TGTGCCAGCAGCCAAGGGGGCACACGCACAGATACGCAGTATTTT. Full variable domain (rest looked up from reference TRBV14 and TRBJ2-3): EAGVTQFPSHSVIEKGQTVTLRCDPISGHDNLYWYRRVMGKEIKFLLHFVKESKQDESGMPNNRFLAERTGGTYSTLKVQPAELEDSGVYFCASSQGGTRTDTQYFGPGTRLTVL.

As to this clonotype: At one of its ends the junction is not consistent with the germline gene, which may arise from a read error. The chain carries TRBV5-5 and TRBJ2-3, with 8 bases matching TRBD2. The CDR3 spans 15 residues. The germline CDR1 and CDR2 sequences are SGHKS and YYEKEE (reference sequence). CDR3 region: CASSLGRGGTDTQYF. In nucleotides, the CDR3 is TGTGCCAGCAGCTTGGGACGGGGGGGCACTGATACGCAGTATTTT. Combining the CDR3 with reference TRBV5-5 and TRBJ2-3 gives the whole variable domain DAGVTQSPTHLIKTRGQQVTLRCSPISGHKSVSWYQQVLGQGPQFIFQYYEKEERGRGNFPDRFSARQFPNYSSELNVNALLLGDSALYLCASSLGRGGTDTQYFGPGTRLTVL.

V and J are TRBV6-1 and TRBJ1-5; the D gene is possibly TRBD1 (6 bases). The CDR3 consists of 18 residues. V gave up 1 base and J gave up 0 bases, with 16 bases separating them. Per the germline V gene, CDR1 is MNHNS and CDR2 is SASEGT. As DNA, the CDR3 is TGTGCCAGCAGTGAAGAGGGGACAAGCTATTATAGCAATCAGCCCCAGCATTTT. Translated: CASSEEGTSYYSNQPQHF.

This chain connects TRBV7-2 to TRBJ2-1; D remains unclear. Germline lookup yields CDR1 SGHTA and CDR2 FQGNSA. V gave up 0 bases and J gave up 10 bases, with 13 bases separating them. CDR3 size: 14 residues. The DNA for the CDR3 is TGTGCCAGCAGCTTAGCCGGTTCTTGTGAGGAGCAGTTCTTC. It encodes CASSLAGSCEEQFF.

Remarks on this clonotype: Sequence at one end of the junction differs from germline and may be a read error. The chain recombines TRBV7-2 with TRBJ2-5; maybe TRBD2 (6 bases). The CDR3 totals 13 residues. The germline CDR1 and CDR2 sequences are SGHTA and FQGNSA. CDR3 in DNA: TGTGCCAGCAACGAGGGGCCGGGAGAGACCCAGCACTTC. Its protein product is CASNEGPGETQHF.

The sample holds many counts of this clonotype. The gene calls are TRBV28 and TRBJ2-7; D unclear. The CDR3 totals 12 residues. Deletions cut 0 bases from V and 4 bases from J, with 4 bases between. Germline V CDR1 and CDR2: MDHEN, SYDVKM. The CDR3 DNA reads as TGTGCCAGCAGTTTATGGGGATACGAGCAGTACTTC. This translates into CASSLWGYEQYF. The full variable domain, its missing parts supplied by reference TRBV28 and TRBJ2-7, is DVKVTQSSRYLVKRTGEKVFLECVQDMDHENMFWYRQDPGLGLRLIYFSYDVKMKEKGDIPEGYSVSREKKERFSLILESASTNQTSMYLCASSLWGYEQYFGPGTRLTVT.

This clonotype was seen only a few times. This sequence joins TRBV5-1 and TRBJ1-1; 12 bases align to TRBD1. V shed 4 bases and J 1 base; nucleotides not matched to a gene: 5. The CDR3 runs 16 residues. Germline CDR1 and CDR2: SGHRS and YFSETQ. Written as DNA, the CDR3 is TGCGCCAGCAGCACCGGGACAGGGGGCGGGAACACTGAAGCTTTCTTT. This codes for CASSTGTGGGNTEAFF.

A few counts support this clonotype. V gene TRBV7-9 combines with J gene TRBJ2-7, with 12 bases identical to TRBD2. J was trimmed by 4 bases and V by 2 bases; bases with no gene match: 6. The CDR3 consists of 16 residues. Germline V gene data show CDR1 as SEHNR and CDR2 as FQNEAQ (reference sequence). The CDR3 here is CASSLYGLAGPYEQYF. Written as DNA, the CDR3 is TGTGCCAGCAGCTTATATGGACTAGCGGGACCTTACGAGCAGTACTTC.

This clonotype came up once. The chain couples TRBV6-1 to TRBJ2-3; the match to TRBD2 covers 12 bases. Germline V gene lookup returns CDR1 MNHNS and CDR2 SASEGT. With V trimmed by 6 bases and J by 1 base, 11 bases remained unmatched. The CDR3 consists of 18 residues. In DNA form, the CDR3 reads TGTGCCAGCAGGGGAGGGCTAGCGGGGGGGCTCGGCACAGATACGCAGTATTTT. Encoded protein: CASRGGLAGGLGTDTQYF.

This clonotype was detected only once. The rearrangement links TRBV15 to TRBJ2-7; D is uncertain. The V gene's germline CDR1 is LNHNV and CDR2 YYDKDF (reference sequence). The germline V and J ends were trimmed by 0 bases and 3 bases, with 12 bases remaining between them. This CDR3 comprises 15 residues. CDR3 sequence: CATSRERYPLYEQYF. As DNA, the CDR3 is TGTGCCACCAGCAGAGAAAGATACCCCCTCTACGAGCAGTACTTC. Together with reference TRBV15 and TRBJ2-7, the CDR3 gives the full variable domain: DAMVIQNPRYQVTQFGKPVTLSCSQTLNHNVMYWYQQKSSQAPKLLFHYYDKDFNNEADTPDNFQSRRPNTSFCFLDIRSPGLGDTAMYLCATSRERYPLYEQYFGPGTRLTVT.

This clonotype was detected a few times. This rearrangement joins TRBV12-5 to TRBJ2-1; 9 nucleotides align to TRBD1. Germline CDR1 is LGHNT and CDR2 is FRNRAP. The length of the CDR3 is 17 residues. After removal of 0 bases from V and 7 bases from J, the junction contained 10 bases not matched to a gene. Written as DNA, the CDR3 is TGTGCTAGTGGTTTGGTAGCGGGACAGGGAAGTTCTAATGAGCAGTTCTTC. Encoded protein: CASGLVAGQGSSNEQFF.

This chain uses TRBV12-3 or TRBV12-4 with TRBJ1-5, with D possibly matching TRBD1 (6 bases). This CDR3 comprises 13 residues. Trimming cost V 8 bases and J 3 bases, with 11 bases left between them. The CDR3 bases are TGTGCCAGCGGAGGGGACAACAATCAGCCCCAGCATTTT. Translation gives CASGGDNNQPQHF.

This clonotype was observed a handful of times. The rearrangement uses TRBV24-1 and TRBJ2-3, with 11 bases fitting TRBD2. V gave up 5 bases and J gave up 6 bases; unmatched junction bases: 9. CDR1 and CDR2 (germline): KGHDR, SFDVKD. The CDR3 consists of 16 residues. In DNA, the CDR3 is TGTGCCACCAGTGCGCAAACTAGCGGGAGTTCTGATACGCAGTATTTT. This sequence encodes CATSAQTSGSSDTQYF.

The J gene is TRBJ2-7, the V gene TRBV20-1; D gene uncertain. V was pared by 6 bases and J by 1 base, with 13 bases between. Germline CDR1 and CDR2: DFQATT and SNEGSKA (reference sequence). This CDR3 has 13 residues. CDR3 sequence reads: CSAPQDGSYEQYF. CDR3 DNA sequence: TGCAGTGCCCCTCAGGACGGATCCTACGAGCAGTACTTC.

The CDR3 DNA is TGTGCCAGCAGTTTCGGTTTCAGGAGCACAGATACGCAGTATTTT. Protein product: CASSFGFRSTDTQYF. The genes are TRBV12-3 or TRBV12-4 and TRBJ2-3; no reliable D call. V gave up 3 bases and J gave up 0 bases, with 10 bases separating them. CDR3 size: 15 residues.

For the CDR3, the DNA is TGTGCCAGCAGTGGGACTAGGGCCAGAACCTACGAGCAGTACTTC. Protein product: CASSGTRARTYEQYF. The chain has TRBV12-3 or TRBV12-4 and TRBJ2-7, with 8 bases identical to TRBD2. The CDR3 length is 15 residues. The V segment lost 5 bases and the J segment 2 bases; nucleotides outside the gene matches: 8.

This rearrangement joins TRBV28 to TRBJ2-3; 10 nucleotides match TRBD2. Trimming cost V 5 bases and J 5 bases; bases outside gene matches: 7. The CDR3 runs 15 residues. CDR1 and CDR2 (germline): MDHEN, SYDVKM. The CDR3 nucleotides read TGTGCCAGCAGTCCAGCGGGAGGGCCGGGAGATACGCAGTATTTT. This gives the protein CASSPAGGPGDTQYF.